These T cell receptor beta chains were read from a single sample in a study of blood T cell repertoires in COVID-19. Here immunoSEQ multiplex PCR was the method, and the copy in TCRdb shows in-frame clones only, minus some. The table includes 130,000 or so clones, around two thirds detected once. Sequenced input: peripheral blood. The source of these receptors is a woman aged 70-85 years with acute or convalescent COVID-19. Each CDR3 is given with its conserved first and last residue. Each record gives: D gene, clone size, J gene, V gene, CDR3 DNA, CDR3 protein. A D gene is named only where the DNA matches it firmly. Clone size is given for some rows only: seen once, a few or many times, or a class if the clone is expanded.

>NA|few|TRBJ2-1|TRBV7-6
TGTGCCAGCAGCCGAGACTCTTACTCCTACAATGAGCAGTTCTTC
CASSRDSYSYNEQFF
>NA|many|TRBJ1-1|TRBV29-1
TGCAGCGTCGGGACCGACAGGTACGGTGAAGCTTTCTTT
CSVGTDRYGEAFF
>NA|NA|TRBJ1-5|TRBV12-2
TGTGCAAGTCGCTCTTGGGACAGGGGGCTTAGTCAGCCCCAGCATTTT
CASRSWDRGLSQPQHF
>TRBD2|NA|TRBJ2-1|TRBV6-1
TGTGCCAGCAGTGAAAGGTTAGGCGGGAGGTCTTCCTACAATGAGCAGTTCTTC
CASSERLGGRSSYNEQFF
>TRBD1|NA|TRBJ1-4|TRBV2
TGTGCCAGCAGGGACAGGGGGCTAGCTAATGAAAAACTGTTTTTT
CASRDRGLANEKLFF
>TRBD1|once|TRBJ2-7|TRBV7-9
TGTGCCAGCAGCCCCTCAGCAGGGGGCGTTTACGAGCAGTACTTC
CASSPSAGGVYEQYF
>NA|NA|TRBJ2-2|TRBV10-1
TGCGCCAGCAGTTTGGGGGGGCCCAACACCGGGGAGCTGTTTTTT
CASSLGGPNTGELFF
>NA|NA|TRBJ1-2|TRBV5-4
TGTGCCAGCAGCTCCGAGAGCGTTTTCGGTCGTGGCTACACCTTC
CASSSESVFGRGYTF
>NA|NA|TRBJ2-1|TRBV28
TGTGCCAGCAGTTTACTAGGGGCCTCCTACAATGAGCAGTTCTTC
CASSLLGASYNEQFF
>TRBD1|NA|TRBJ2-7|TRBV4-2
TGTGCCAGCAGCCAAGCCCACAGGGGCAACGAGCAGTACTTC
CASSQAHRGNEQYF
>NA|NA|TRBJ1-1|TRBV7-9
TGTGCCAGCAGCTCAACTACAGGGAACACTGAAGCTTTCTTT
CASSSTTGNTEAFF
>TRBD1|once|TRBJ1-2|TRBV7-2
TGTGCCAGCAGCCCGGGCAGGGGGGTGTACTATGGCTACACCTTC
CASSPGRGVYYGYTF
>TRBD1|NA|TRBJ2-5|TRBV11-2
TGTGCCAGCAGCTTCTGGGACAGGGGAGGGATTGAGACCCAGTACTTC
CASSFWDRGGIETQYF
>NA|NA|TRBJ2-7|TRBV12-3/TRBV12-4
TGTGCCAGCAGTCGGGAGATCTACGAGCAGTACTTC
CASSREIYEQYF
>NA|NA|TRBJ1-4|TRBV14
TGTGCCAGCAGCCAAGAGTCGTTCGGATGGGGAGAAGGGGAAAAACTGTTTTTT
CASSQESFGWGEGEKLFF
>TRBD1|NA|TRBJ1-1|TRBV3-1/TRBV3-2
TGTGCCAGCAGCCAAGGGGCCGGGACAGGGATCGCTGAAGCTTTCTTT
CASSQGAGTGIAEAFF
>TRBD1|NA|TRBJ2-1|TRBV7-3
TGTGCCAGCAGCTTATCCGGGACAGAGTTTTCCAATGAGCAGTTCTTC
CASSLSGTEFSNEQFF
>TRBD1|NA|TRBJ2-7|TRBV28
TGTGCCAGCCGAAAGGGACAGCGCAAGGGCCTGGCGGACTACGAGCAGTACTTC
CASRKGQRKGLADYEQYF
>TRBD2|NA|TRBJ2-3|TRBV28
TGTGCCAGCAGTTTATACAGTTCCACGGGGGGTACGCAGTATTTT
CASSLYSSTGGTQYF
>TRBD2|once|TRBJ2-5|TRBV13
TGTGCCAGCAGCCCGTCCAGCGGGGGGGCCAGGGAGACCCAGTACTTC
CASSPSSGGARETQYF
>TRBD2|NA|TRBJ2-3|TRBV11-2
TGTGCCAGCAGCTTAGAGGGTTTTATGACTAGCGGGCCAGATACGCAGTATTTT
CASSLEGFMTSGPDTQYF
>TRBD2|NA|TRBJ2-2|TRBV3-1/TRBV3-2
TGTGCCAGCAGCCCCGGGGTAGCGGGGCCAGAGGAGCTGTTTTTT
CASSPGVAGPEELFF
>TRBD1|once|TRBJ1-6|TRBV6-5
TGTGCCAGCAGATTCGACAGGGGAAGGTCACCCCTCCACTTT
CASRFDRGRSPLHF
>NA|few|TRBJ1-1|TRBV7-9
TGTGCCAGCAGCTTAGAGGGGGGGACTGAAGCTTTCTTT
CASSLEGGTEAFF
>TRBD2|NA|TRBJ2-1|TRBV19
TGTGCCAGTAGTGTTAGCGGGTTCACTTACAATGAGCAGTTCTTC
CASSVSGFTYNEQFF
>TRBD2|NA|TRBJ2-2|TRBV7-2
TGTGCCAGCAGCTCAGTAGCGGGGGGGCCGACTAACACCGGGGAGCTGTTTTTT
CASSSVAGGPTNTGELFF
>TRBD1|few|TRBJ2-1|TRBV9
TGTGCCAGCAGCGTGGAGGACAGGGGTTCGGGGGAGCAGTTCTTC
CASSVEDRGSGEQFF
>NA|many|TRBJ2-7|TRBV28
TGTGCCAGCAGTACCTCCGGACAGTCCCACTACGAGCAGTACTTC
CASSTSGQSHYEQYF
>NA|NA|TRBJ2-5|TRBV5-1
TGCGCCAGCACCTTGGGACCTAGCCGGGAGACCCAGTACTTC
CASTLGPSRETQYF
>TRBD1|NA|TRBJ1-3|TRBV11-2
TGTGCCAGCAGCTTACCCAGGACAGGCCGGAGAAACACCATATATTTT
CASSLPRTGRRNTIYF
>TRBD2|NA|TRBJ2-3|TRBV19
TGTGCCAGTAGTTCCCGGGTAGCGGGGGCTCCTGGGGATACGCAGTATTTT
CASSSRVAGAPGDTQYF
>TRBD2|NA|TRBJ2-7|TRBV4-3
TGCGCCAGCAGCCTTTCTCCTAGCGGGGGGGCTTACGAGCAGTACTTC
CASSLSPSGGAYEQYF
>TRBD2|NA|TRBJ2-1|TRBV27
TGTGCCAGCAGTTTATGGGGCGGGAGTTCCTACAATGAGCAGTTCTTC
CASSLWGGSSYNEQFF
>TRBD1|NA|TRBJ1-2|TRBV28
TGTGCCAGCAGTTTGACGACAGGGGGTCTGAGGGGCTACACCTTC
CASSLTTGGLRGYTF
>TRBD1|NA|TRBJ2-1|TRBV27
TGTGCCAGCAGTACCGGACAGGGGGCGCAAATCAATGAGCAGTTCTTC
CASSTGQGAQINEQFF
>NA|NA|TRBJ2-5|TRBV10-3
TGTGCCATCAGCCCCGGTCCAGAGACCCAGTACTTC
CAISPGPETQYF
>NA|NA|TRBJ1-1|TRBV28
TGTGCCAGCCTCCCGGGACTTTGGAACACTGAAGCTTTCTTT
CASLPGLWNTEAFF
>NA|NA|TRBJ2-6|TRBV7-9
TGTGCCAGCAGCTTAGGAGGTGGGGCCAACGTCCTGACTTTC
CASSLGGGANVLTF
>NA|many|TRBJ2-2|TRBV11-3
TGTGCCAGCAGCTTAGAGATAGGAGGCTACACCGGGGAGCTGTTTTTT
CASSLEIGGYTGELFF
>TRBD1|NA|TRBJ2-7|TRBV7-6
TGTGCCAGCAGCTCGCTGTCCGGACAGGGAGAGGCGCAGTACTTC
CASSSLSGQGEAQYF
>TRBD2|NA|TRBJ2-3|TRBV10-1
TGCGCCAGCAGTGAGTCCGCGGGAGGATCGGATACGCAGTATTTT
CASSESAGGSDTQYF
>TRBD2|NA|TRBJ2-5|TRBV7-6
TGTGCCAGCAGCTTAGCAGGCGGGGGGGGAAAAAAGACCCAGTACTTC
CASSLAGGGGKKTQYF
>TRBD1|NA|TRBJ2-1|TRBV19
TGTGCCAGTCAACCCCCGGGACAGAGATACAATGAGCAGTTCTTC
CASQPPGQRYNEQFF
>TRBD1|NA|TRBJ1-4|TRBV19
TGTGCCAGTAGTATCACGACAGGGAGAGATGAAAAACTGTTTTTT
CASSITTGRDEKLFF